The 24 T cell receptor beta chains listed next were all sequenced from one sample in a study of T cell clonality in common variable immunodeficiency. The protocol was immunoSEQ multiplex PCR, while the TCRdb copy is restricted to in-frame clones and leaves out a portion. The sample counts over 45,000 clones, none seen once; the ten largest own roughly 1.8%. The sequenced sample was peripheral blood mononuclear cells. The receptors were sampled from a person aged 18 to 69 in good health.

This clone was counted many times. From the germline J gene comes the end of the CDR3, since the read stops 3 residues before it. The chain carries TRBV6-4 and TRBJ2-2; D gene uncertain. The CDR3 length is 13 residues. The V gene lost 3 bases and the J gene lost 7 bases, with 9 bases spanning the gap. Per the germline V gene, CDR1 is MRHNA and CDR2 is SNTAGT. This CDR3 reads CASSESFLGELFF. The DNA read from the CDR3 is TGTGCCAGCAGTGAATCGTTTCTCGGGGAG.

This clone was seen repeatedly, ten times or more. The read ends 3 residues before the CDR3 terminus; that terminus is restored from the germline J gene. The chain has TRBV6-2 or TRBV6-3 and TRBJ1-5; TRBD1 matches 7 bases. V lost 3 bases to trimming and J lost 4 bases; unmatched junction nucleotides: 6. Germline V CDR1 and CDR2: MNHEY, SVGEGT. The CDR3 has 15 residues. Partial CDR3 DNA: TGTGCCAGCAGTTATTTGGCAGGGGGAAATCAGCCC. Amino acid sequence: CASSYLAGGNQP. The CDR3 in its entirety is CASSYLAGGNQPQHF.

With regard to this clone: One end of the junction varies from germline; a read error may be responsible. The CDR3 extends 3 residues past the end of the read, so its final part is completed from the germline J gene. The V call is TRBV18, the J call TRBJ2-6, with D hard to call. Germline CDR1 KGHSH, CDR2 LQKENI. CDR3 length: 16 residues. The CDR3 sequence: CAISPIQNSGANVLTF. Incomplete CDR3 DNA: TGTGCCATCTCACCGATTCAGAACTCTGGGGCCAACGTC. Using reference TRBV18 and TRBJ2-6 for the parts outside the CDR3, the full variable domain is NAGVMQNPRHLVRRRGQEARLRCSPMKGHSHVYWYRQLPEEGLKFMVYLQKENIIDESGMPKERFSAEFPKEGPSILRIQQVVRGDSAAYFCAISPIQNSGANVLTFGAGSRLTVL.

This clone was counted ten times or more. The CDR3 goes on 3 residues after the read ends, and that part is filled in from the germline J gene. J is TRBJ2-3 and V is TRBV20-1; TRBD2 matches 14 bases. V lost 6 bases and J lost 2; bases outside the gene matches: 7. Germline CDR1 and CDR2: DFQATT and SNEGSKA (reference sequence). The CDR3 is 16 amino acids. The sequenced CDR3 bases are TGCAGTGCCGGGACTAGCGGGAGACACCCCACAGATACG. As protein: CSAGTSGRHPTDT. The CDR3 in its entirety is CSAGTSGRHPTDTQYF.

This clone was seen ten or more times. The CDR3 is cut off 3 residues early in the read; its end comes from the germline J gene. This sequence joins TRBV12-5 and TRBJ2-5; 8 nucleotides align to TRBD1. CDR1 is LGHNT, CDR2 FRNRAP, per germline. V was clipped by 3 bases and J by 4 bases; unmatched bases: 7. This CDR3 is 15 amino acids long. The CDR3 here is CASGLDRGGGETQYF. CDR3 DNA (partial): TGTGCTAGTGGTTTAGACAGGGGAGGCGGAGAGACC.

This clone has only a few counts. The sequenced fragment ends 3 residues before the CDR3 boundary, so the rest is inferred from the germline J gene. The V call is TRBV6-2 or TRBV6-3, the J call TRBJ1-2; the D gene is possibly TRBD1 (5 bases). Trimming stripped 4 bases from V and 3 bases from J, with 15 bases between. The CDR3 consists of 15 residues. The germline gives CDR1 MNHEY, CDR2 SVGEGT. The CDR3 sequence is CASSSSDTGDYGYTF. The sequenced CDR3 bases are TGTGCCAGCAGTTCATCGGACACGGGGGACTATGGC.

This clone was seen at least ten times. The read stops 3 residues short of the end of the CDR3; the missing end is completed from the germline J gene. This chain joins TRBV5-1 and TRBJ2-1; D possibly corresponds to TRBD1 (6 bases). V lost 2 bases and J lost 7, with 16 bases in between. The CDR3 runs to 15 residues. Germline V gene lookup returns CDR1 SGHRS and CDR2 YFSETQ. CDR3 DNA (partial): TGCGCCAGCAGCTTCCGGACAGATATACCGAATGAG. It yields the protein CASSFRTDIPNE. The CDR3 reads in full as CASSFRTDIPNEQFF. Drawing the rest from reference TRBV5-1 and TRBJ2-1, the complete variable domain is KAGVTQTPRYLIKTRGQQVTLSCSPISGHRSVSWYQQTPGQGLQFLFEYFSETQRNKGNFPGRFSGRQFSNSRSEMNVSTLELGDSALYLCASSFRTDIPNEQFFGPGTRLTVL.

This clone occurred many times. At one of its ends the junction is not consistent with the germline gene, which may arise from a read error. With the read ending 3 residues before the CDR3 end, the germline J gene is used to fill in that end. The rearrangement links TRBV4-2 to TRBJ1-2, with D perhaps matching TRBD1 (6 bases). The CDR3 is 18 amino acids. Germline V gene lookup returns CDR1 LGHNA and CDR2 YNFKEQ. Here the CDR3 reads CASSQEAVGAEANYGYTF. CDR3 DNA, as far as it was read: TGCGCCAGCAGCCAAGAGGCGGTGGGGGCAGAAGCTAACTATGGC.

This clone has a count of ten or more. The read comes to an end 3 residues before the CDR3 does, leaving the germline J gene to fill in the end. The rearrangement links TRBV19 to TRBJ1-2, with TRBD1 identical over 8 bases. The CDR3 is 13 amino acids. Looked up from germline, CDR1 is LNHDA and CDR2 is SQIVND (reference sequence). The CDR3 sequence: CASSITGGRGYTF. The DNA read from the CDR3 is TGTGCCAGTAGTATAACAGGGGGTCGAGGC. Full variable domain (missing parts from reference TRBV19 and TRBJ1-2): DGGITQSPKYLFRKEGQNVTLSCEQNLNHDAMYWYRQDPGQGLRLIYYSQIVNDFQKGDIAEGYSVSREKKESFPLTVTSAQKNPTAFYLCASSITGGRGYTFGSGTRLTVV.

Partial CDR3 DNA: TGTGCCAGCACTCCACTGGGGGCGGACGGTAATTCACCA. Encoded protein: CASTPLGADGNSP. The CDR3 reads in full as CASTPLGADGNSPLFF. This chain joins TRBV2 and TRBJ1-4, with D perhaps matching TRBD1 (6 bases). The CDR3 end is not reached by the read, which stops 3 residues before it; the germline J gene fills it in. Germline V gene data show CDR1 as SNHLY and CDR2 as FYNNEI. The CDR3 contains 16 residues. The full variable domain, in which reference TRBV2 and TRBJ1-4 provide the parts outside the CDR3, is EPEVTQTPSHQVTQMGQEVILRCVPISNHLYFYWYRQILGQKVEFLVSFYNNEISEKSEIFDDQFSVERPDGSNFTLKIRSTKLEDSAMYFCASTPLGADGNSPLFFGSGTQLSVL.

This clone was detected many times. The read finishes 3 residues shy of the CDR3 end, and the germline J gene is used to complete it. The J gene is TRBJ2-2, the V gene TRBV4-2, with 10 bases lining up with TRBD1. Germline V gene data show CDR1 as LGHNA and CDR2 as YNFKEQ. CDR3 length equals 16 residues. The DNA read from the CDR3 is TGTGCCAGCAGCCAAGATAAGGGGACAGGGGATGAAAAG. Translating it yields CASSQDKGTGDEK. The entire CDR3 is CASSQDKGTGDEKLFF.

This clone was picked up many times. The CDR3 goes on 3 residues after the read ends, and that part is filled in from the germline J gene. This chain joins TRBV2 and TRBJ2-7; 7 bases align to TRBD1. The germline V gene encodes CDR1 SNHLY and CDR2 FYNNEI. V gave up 9 bases and J gave up 2 bases; unmatched junction bases: 16. This CDR3 comprises 16 residues. The chain's CDR3 is CASTLTGDPLPYEQYF. The covered CDR3 bases are TGTGCCAGTACCTTAACAGGGGATCCCCTACCCTACGAG.

Many counts were recorded for this clone. The sequenced part of the CDR3 DNA is TGTGCCTGGAGTGTAGGCGGGAGCGCAACAGATACG. Translating it yields CAWSVGGSATDT. The full CDR3 protein reads CAWSVGGSATDTQYF. The V and J genes are TRBV30 and TRBJ2-3; TRBD2 matches 7 bases. Sequencing ends 3 residues short of the CDR3 end; the germline J gene provides the rest. This CDR3 is 15 amino acids long. V shed 0 bases, J shed 3 bases, and the junction held 6 bases outside the gene matches. Germline V CDR1 and CDR2: GTSNPN, SVGIG (reference sequence). The entire variable domain, with the rest obtained from reference TRBV30 and TRBJ2-3, is as follows: SQTIHQWPATLVQPVGSPLSLECTVEGTSNPNLYWYRQAAGRGLQLLFYSVGIGQISSEVPQNLSASRPQDRQFILSSKKLLLSDSGFYLCAWSVGGSATDTQYFGPGTRLTVL.

This clone appeared many times. The CDR3 end lies 3 residues beyond the end of the read and is filled in from the germline J gene. V usage is TRBV20-1 and J usage is TRBJ2-1; 7 bases map to TRBD2. Germline CDR1 is DFQATT and CDR2 is SNEGSKA (reference sequence). The CDR3 consists of 15 residues. The J segment lost 3 bases and the V segment lost 1 base, leaving 6 bases of the junction unmatched. The CDR3 DNA, read in part, is TGCAGTGCTAGAGCGGCTAGCGGCTTCTACAATGAG. Encoded protein: CSARAASGFYNE. The full CDR3 is CSARAASGFYNEQFF.

This clone was detected only a few times. The missing CDR3 end, 3 residues past where the read stops, is filled in from the germline J gene. The J gene is TRBJ1-1, the V gene TRBV19; D may be TRBD1 (6 bases). This CDR3 is built from 15 residues. The germline V gene has CDR1 LNHDA and CDR2 SQIVND (reference sequence). V was trimmed by 6 bases and J by 5 bases, leaving 19 bases between them. CDR3 bases read: TGTGCCAGTAGCGACGGGCTGGGGGCTGGAACTGAA. Translating gives CASSDGLGAGTE. The whole CDR3 sequence reads CASSDGLGAGTEAFF.

Concerning this clone: The CDR3 end is not reached by the read, which stops 3 residues before it; the germline J gene fills it in. The rearrangement joins TRBV19 to TRBJ2-2, with D tentatively TRBD1 (5 bases). This CDR3 has 18 amino acids. Germline values: CDR1 LNHDA, CDR2 SQIVND (reference sequence). CDR3 loop: CASSTLPFETEKNSPLFF. The covered CDR3 bases are TGTGCCAGTAGTACCCTGCCGTTCGAGACAGAGAAGAATTCACCG.

This clone came up many times. From the germline J gene comes the end of the CDR3, since the read stops 3 residues before it. The J gene is TRBJ1-4, the V gene TRBV7-2; D is uncertain. The CDR3 totals 14 residues. V dropped 5 bases and J dropped 0 bases, with 7 bases sitting between them. Germline CDR1 and CDR2: SGHTA and FQGNSA. Partial CDR3 DNA: TGTGCCAGCAGCCCCCGCGCAACTAATGAAAAA. Protein: CASSPRATNEK. The whole CDR3 protein reads CASSPRATNEKLFF.

At least ten counts were recorded for this clone. The observed sequence ends 3 residues before the CDR3 terminus, with the missing tail filled in from the germline J gene. This rearrangement joins TRBV7-9 to TRBJ1-2; D remains unclear. This CDR3 has 14 amino acids. V was trimmed by 5 bases and J by 2 bases, leaving 12 bases between them. The germline V gene encodes CDR1 SEHNR and CDR2 FQNEAQ (reference sequence). Partial CDR3 DNA: TGTGCCAGCAGCCCCTCGATTAGAAACTATGGC. Its protein product is CASSPSIRNYG. The full-length CDR3 reads as CASSPSIRNYGYTF.

This clone has ten or more counts. The read falls 3 residues short of the CDR3 end, and the missing part is taken from the germline J gene. The chain carries TRBV7-8 and TRBJ2-7; tentative D call: TRBD2 (7 bases). The CDR3 is 14 amino acids. The germline CDR1 and CDR2 sequences are SGHVS and FQNEAQ. V lost 9 bases to trimming and J lost 0 bases, with 15 bases between them. CDR3 bases read: TGTGCCAGTACCCGGGGGGCTCTCTCCTACGAG. This codes for CASTRGALSYE. The entire CDR3 is CASTRGALSYEQYF.

This clone was observed many times. The read halts 3 residues ahead of the CDR3 end, with the missing end drawn from the germline J gene. The J gene is TRBJ2-5, the V gene TRBV7-2, with 7 bases fitting TRBD2. The CDR3 has 15 amino acids. Germline trimming cut 5 bases from V and 2 bases from J; bases unmatched to any gene: 8. Per germline, CDR1 SGHTA and CDR2 FQGNSA. The CDR3 DNA, read in part, is TGTGCCAGCAGCGCAGGGACTACTCATCAAGAGACC. Protein: CASSAGTTHQET. The entire CDR3 sequence reads CASSAGTTHQETQYF. Using reference TRBV7-2 and TRBJ2-5 for the parts outside the CDR3, the full variable domain is GAGVSQSPSNKVTEKGKDVELRCDPISGHTALYWYRQSLGQGLEFLIYFQGNSAPDKSGLPSDRFSAERTGGSVSTLTIQRTQQEDSAVYLCASSAGTTHQETQYFGPGTRLLVL.

In this sample, this clone turned up many times. The DNA ends 3 residues before the CDR3 does, and the rest of the CDR3 is filled in from the germline J gene. V gene TRBV12-3 or TRBV12-4 combines with J gene TRBJ2-1, with 8 positions matching TRBD2. The CDR3 extends over 16 amino acids. V shed 4 bases, J shed 2 bases, and the junction held 7 bases outside the gene matches. The DNA read from the CDR3 is TGTGCCAGCAGTTCCATTACGGGGGGGACCTACAATGAG. This translates into CASSSITGGTYNE. The whole CDR3 protein is CASSSITGGTYNEQFF.

This clone occurred many times. The read terminates 3 residues ahead of where the CDR3 ends, so the germline J gene completes it. The J gene is TRBJ1-2, the V gene TRBV7-8; D is uncertain. CDR3 size: 12 residues. Trimming shortened V by 8 bases and J by 5 bases, and 12 bases separated the two germline ends. Germline V CDR1 and CDR2: SGHVS, FQNEAQ. The CDR3 bases that were read are TGTGCCAGCTCCGGGGTAGGGTATGGC. Protein product: CASSGVGYG. The complete CDR3 sequence is CASSGVGYGYTF.

This clone has ten or more counts. The sequence runs out 3 residues before the end of the CDR3; the remainder is reconstructed from the germline J gene. V gene TRBV2 combines with J gene TRBJ1-2, with D perhaps matching TRBD1 (5 bases). The CDR3 covers 14 residues. The germline V gene has CDR1 SNHLY and CDR2 FYNNEI. The V end lost 4 bases, the J end lost 4 bases, and 13 bases lay between the germline ends. The CDR3 is CASSGQGGVYGYTF. The DNA read from the CDR3 is TGTGCCAGCAGTGGGCAGGGTGGGGTCTATGGC.

On this clone itself: The sequenced fragment ends 3 residues before the CDR3 boundary, so the rest is inferred from the germline J gene. The chain uses TRBV5-1 and TRBJ2-5; TRBD2 might be the D (6 bases). With 7 bases removed from V and 3 bases from J, the gap between germline ends came to 16 bases. Germline V lookup: CDR1 SGHRS, CDR2 YFSETQ. The CDR3 is 14 amino acids. The CDR3 DNA, read in part, is TGCGCCAGCTCCCACGGGGAGGCCGAAGAGACC. Protein: CASSHGEAEET. The whole CDR3 sequence is CASSHGEAEETQYF.